This TCR beta chain was captured by sequencing in a study of lymphopenia after photon versus proton radiotherapy. Study outcomes and limitations: Larger post-nadir TCR diversity loss correlated inversely with survival in deceased patients. Relative stability marked proton patients; photon patients lost diversity and naive cells. Oligoclonal CD8+ Temra expansion after nadir drove photon patients' diversity drop. Authors raise, but do not show, better survival with proton therapy.

CDR3 length: 18 amino acids. The V end was cut by 0 bases, the J end by 0 bases, with 15 bases between. Germline loops: CDR1 WSHSY, CDR2 SAAADI. Produced via immunoSEQ multiplex PCR; TCRdb's table is partial and in-frame only. Of 50,000 to 60,000 clones in the sample, roughly 90% were seen once. In the case of this clone: Antigen unknown.

The receptor was isolated from a woman aged 40 to 50 with cholangiocarcinoma. The V gene is TRBV10-2, the J gene TRBJ2-4; possibly TRBD1 for D (5 bases). The source was peripheral blood, collected from a patient treated with photon-based radiotherapy. DNA of the CDR3: TGCGCCAGCAGTGAGTCTAGACGACAGCTTCCAGCCAAAAACATTCAGTACTTC. Protein product: CASSESRRQLPAKNIQYF.